Only one count was recorded for the clone carrying this T cell receptor (beta chain). The data were obtained in a study of blood T cell repertoires in COVID-19. This table comes from immunoSEQ multiplex PCR, and its TCRdb copy is limited to in-frame clones, with some not included. This table holds fewer than 100,000 clones, 85% found once. The germline V gene encodes CDR1 LNHDA and CDR2 SQIVND (reference sequence). CDR3 length: 15 residues. V lost 4 bases, J lost 2 bases, and 6 bases stayed unmatched. Sequenced input: peripheral blood. The receptor was derived from a man in his 60s with acute or convalescent COVID-19. V usage is TRBV19 and J usage is TRBJ2-7; 9 bases agree with TRBD1. The DNA for the CDR3 is TGTGCCAGTAGTAAGGGGACAGGGAGAACCTACGAGCAGTACTTC. This codes for CASSKGTGRTYEQYF.